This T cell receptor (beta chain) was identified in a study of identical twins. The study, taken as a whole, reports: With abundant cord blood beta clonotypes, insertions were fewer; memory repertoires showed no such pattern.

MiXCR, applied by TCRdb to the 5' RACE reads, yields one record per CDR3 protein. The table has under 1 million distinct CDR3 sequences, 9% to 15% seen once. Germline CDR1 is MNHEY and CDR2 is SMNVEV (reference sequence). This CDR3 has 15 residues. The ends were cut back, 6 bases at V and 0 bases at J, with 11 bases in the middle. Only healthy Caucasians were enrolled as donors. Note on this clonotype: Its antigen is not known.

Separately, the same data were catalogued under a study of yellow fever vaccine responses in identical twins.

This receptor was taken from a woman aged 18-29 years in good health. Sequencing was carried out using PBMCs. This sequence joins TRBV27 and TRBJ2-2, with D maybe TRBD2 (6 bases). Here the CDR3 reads CASSPTRANTGELFF. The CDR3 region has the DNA TGTGCCAGCAGCCCGACTAGGGCGAACACCGGGGAGCTGTTTTTT.